This T cell receptor beta chain was identified in a study of T cells in Graves' hyperthyroidism and ophthalmopathy. This clonotype was picked up a small number of times. Its matching antigen is unknown. Hyperthyroidism of Graves' type that showed no ophthalmopathy progression within 18 months was stable. Thyroid ultrasound and orbital computed tomography, with clinical symptoms and serum thyroxine and TRAb, informed diagnoses. Study-level results: The model foresaw ophthalmopathy a median around 6 months prior to onset.

Germline V gene data show CDR1 as MNHEY and CDR2 as SVGEGT. V gave up 10 bases and J gave up 3 bases; unmatched junction bases: 9. CDR3 length equals 13 residues. Amplification yielded TCR beta CDR3 regions, with RNA transcripts as the source. TCR CDR3 underwent first-round RT-PCR with the HTBI primer set. MiXCR, run by TCRdb on the multiplex PCR reads, gives a single entry per CDR3 protein. The sample consists of around 700,000 distinct CDR3 sequences, roughly a third of them appearing once. Material: blood. This chain connects TRBV6-2 or TRBV6-3 to TRBJ2-7, with 7 bases matching TRBD1. The receptor comes from a woman aged 40 to 50 with Graves' hyperthyroidism. CDR3 sequence reads: CATEGQTYYEQYF. CDR3 bases: TGTGCCACCGAGGGACAGACCTACTACGAGCAGTACTTC.